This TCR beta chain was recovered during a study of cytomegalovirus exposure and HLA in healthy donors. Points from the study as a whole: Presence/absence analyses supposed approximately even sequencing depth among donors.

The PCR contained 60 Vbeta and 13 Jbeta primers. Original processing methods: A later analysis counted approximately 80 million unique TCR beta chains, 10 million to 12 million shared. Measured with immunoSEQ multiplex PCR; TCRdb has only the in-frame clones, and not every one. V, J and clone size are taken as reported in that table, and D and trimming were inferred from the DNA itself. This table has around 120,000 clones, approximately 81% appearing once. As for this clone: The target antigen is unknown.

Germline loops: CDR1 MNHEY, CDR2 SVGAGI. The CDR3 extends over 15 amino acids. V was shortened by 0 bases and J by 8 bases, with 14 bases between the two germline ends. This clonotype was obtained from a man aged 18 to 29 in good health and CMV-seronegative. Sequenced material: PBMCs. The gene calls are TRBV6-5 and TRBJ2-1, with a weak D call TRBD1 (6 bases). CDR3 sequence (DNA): TGTGCCAGCAGTTACTCGCCGGCAGGGGATCATGAGCAGTTCTTC. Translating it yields CASSYSPAGDHEQFF.